This is a list of T cell receptor beta chains from one sample in a study of Graves' ophthalmopathy and Graves' hyperthyroidism. MiXCR, run by TCRdb on the multiplex PCR reads, gives a single entry per CDR3 protein. The repertoire holds over a million distinct CDR3 sequences, about 38% seen once, with approximately 10% in the top ten. The material sequenced was peripheral blood or thyroid tissue (not recorded which). These TCRs come from an adult man with Graves' hyperthyroidism. CDR3s include the opening cysteine and the closing phenylalanine or tryptophan. D genes are given only for firm matches. Where a row states a size, it is once, few, many or the class of an expanded clone; other rows omit it.

>TRBJ2-7|TRBV12-3/TRBV12-4|many|.
CASSLTAGEQYF
TGTGCCAGCAGTTTAACGGCAGGCGAGCAGTACTTC
>TRBJ1-2|TRBV5-4|.|.
CASSLGQSNYGCTF
TGTGCCAGCAGCTTGGGACAGTCTAACTATGGCTGCACCTTC
>TRBJ2-7|TRBV9|many|.
CASSVAKGSSSYEQYF
TGTGCCAGCAGCGTAGCTAAGGGATCAAGCTCCTACGAGCAGTACTTC
>TRBJ1-6|TRBV12-3/TRBV12-4|many|.
CASSFQGVNSPLHF
TGTGCCAGCAGTTTCCAGGGTGTAAATTCACCCCTCCACTTT
>TRBJ1-2|TRBV7-2|many|.
CASSLGGLDGYTF
TGTGCCAGCAGCTTAGGGGGCCTAGATGGCTACACCTTC
>TRBJ1-4|TRBV19|few|.
CASSSLPTNEKLFF
TGTGCCAGTAGTAGCCTTCCAACTAATGAAAAACTGTTTTTT
>TRBJ2-7|TRBV25-1|many|TRBD1
CASSRTGHYEQYF
TGTGCCAGCAGCCGGACAGGCCACTACGAGCAGTACTTC
>TRBJ2-5|TRBV19|.|.
CASSRDQEAQYF
TGTGCCAGTAGTAGGGACCAAGAGGCCCAGTACTTC
>TRBJ2-2|TRBV7-3|.|.
CASSLNGQGELFF
TGTGCCAGCAGCTTAAACGGACAGGGGGAGCTGTTTTTT
>TRBJ1-1|TRBV29-1|.|TRBD1
CSVGTGREAFF
TGCAGCGTTGGGACAGGGCGAGAAGCTTTCTTT
>TRBJ1-5|TRBV20-1|few|TRBD1
CSAPNRGGQPQHF
TGCAGTGCTCCAAACAGGGGTGGTCAGCCCCAGCATTTT
>TRBJ2-5|TRBV7-9|.|TRBD1
CASSPILDRGLGETQYF
TGTGCCAGCAGCCCAATCCTCGACAGGGGGTTAGGAGAGACCCAGTACTTC
>TRBJ1-1|TRBV5-4|many|.
CASSPYWGVLTEAFF
TGTGCCAGCAGTCCATATTGGGGGGTCCTCACTGAAGCTTTCTTT
>TRBJ1-5|TRBV10-3|once|.
CAISEKGQLQHF
TGTGCCATCAGTGAGAAAGGACAGCTCCAGCATTTT
>TRBJ2-7|TRBV13|few|.
CASSSAGQFLYEQYF
TGTGCCAGCAGCTCGGCCGGACAGTTTCTCTACGAGCAGTACTTC
>TRBJ2-2|TRBV5-5|.|.
CASSKEAGRNTGELFF
TGTGCCAGCAGCAAGGAAGCGGGTAGGAACACCGGGGAGCTGTTTTTT
>TRBJ2-7|TRBV9|.|.
CASSLGPRLAYEQYF
TGTGCCAGCAGCTTGGGGCCCCGGCTGGCCTACGAGCAGTACTTC
>TRBJ1-2|TRBV29-1|.|.
CSVAELRGYTF
TGCAGCGTTGCAGAACTAAGGGGCTACACCTTC
>TRBJ2-5|TRBV29-1|many|.
CSVAAGRETQYF
TGCAGCGTTGCAGCCGGGAGAGAGACCCAGTACTTC
>TRBJ1-1|TRBV9|.|.
CASSPRTDDEAFF
TGTGCCAGCAGCCCAAGAACTGATGATGAAGCTTTCTTT
>TRBJ1-2|TRBV7-8|many|TRBD1
CASSLNGQGDRYGYTF
TGTGCCAGCAGCTTAAACGGACAGGGTGATCGCTATGGCTACACCTTC
>TRBJ2-7|TRBV28|.|.
CASRTSGAGYEQYF
TGTGCCAGCCGAACTTCTGGGGCCGGCTACGAGCAGTACTTC
>TRBJ1-6|TRBV15|many|.
CATSPRQGIWTPLHF
TGTGCCACCAGCCCCCGCCAGGGTATCTGGACACCCCTCCACTTT
>TRBJ1-5|TRBV19|few|TRBD1
CATETKTGSRGNQPQHF
TGTGCCACCGAAACGAAGACAGGGTCGAGGGGCAATCAGCCCCAGCATTTT
>TRBJ2-7|TRBV20-1|few|.
CSAQTSNEQYF
TGCAGTGCCCAGACTAGTAACGAGCAGTACTTC
>TRBJ1-6|TRBV7-9|many|.
CASSLLEVSPLHF
TGTGCCAGCAGCTTATTAGAAGTTTCACCCCTCCACTTT
>TRBJ2-5|TRBV20-1|many|TRBD2
CSASSYSGAGETQYF
TGCAGTGCTAGCAGCTATAGCGGGGCAGGAGAGACCCAGTACTTC
>TRBJ1-1|TRBV10-3|many|TRBD1
CAISDRSDRANTEAFF
TGTGCCATCAGTGATCGTTCAGACAGGGCGAACACTGAAGCTTTCTTT
>TRBJ1-6|TRBV7-6|.|.
CASSLEIRKNSPLHF
TGTGCCAGCAGCTTAGAAATTAGGAAAAATTCACCCCTCCACTTT
>TRBJ1-2|TRBV5-1|many|TRBD1
CASSSTTSTGTGYGYTF
TGCGCCAGCAGCTCGACTACTTCAACCGGGACAGGGTACGGCTACACCTTC
>TRBJ1-4|TRBV2|many|.
CASSEALGGLLNEKLFF
TGTGCCAGCAGTGAAGCGCTTGGCGGGCTCCTTAATGAAAAACTGTTTTTT
>TRBJ2-5|TRBV29-1|.|TRBD2
CSVETREGREETQYF
TGCAGCGTTGAAACTAGGGAGGGCCGGGAAGAGACCCAGTACTTC
>TRBJ2-5|TRBV6-6|few|TRBD1
CASSYSMIGTEETQYF
TGTGCCAGCAGTTACTCCATGATTGGGACAGAAGAGACCCAGTACTTC
>TRBJ2-7|TRBV12-3/TRBV12-4|many|TRBD1
CASSYGTAYYEQYF
TGTGCCAGCAGCTACGGGACAGCATACTACGAGCAGTACTTC